Following are 22 T cell receptor beta chains from one sample sequenced in a study of Ad26.COV2.S vaccination and SARS-CoV-2 variants. Here immunoSEQ multiplex PCR was the method, and the copy in TCRdb shows in-frame clones only, minus some. The data show fewer than 800,000 clones, with 89% seen just once and nearly 1.5% held by the top ten. As to treatment: around 19 received Ad26.COV2.S at low or high dose, single or two shots; about 5 received placebo; per-sample allocation not given. It was on day 63 after the first vaccine or placebo injection that samples were taken. Material: peripheral blood, obtained in a trial of Ad26.COV2.S vaccine versus placebo. The receptors shown here come from a person aged 18-65 years who received the Ad26.COV2.S COVID-19 vaccine or a placebo.

This rearrangement joins TRBV7-3 to TRBJ2-1, with 9 bases aligning to TRBD2. This CDR3 has 15 amino acids. The junction had 4 bases not matched to a gene; V was cut back by 3 bases and J by 4 bases. The germline CDR1 and CDR2 sequences are SGHTA and FQGTGA. This chain's CDR3 is CASSFSGGGYNEQFF. CDR3 sequence (DNA): TGTGCCAGCAGCTTTAGCGGGGGCGGTTACAATGAGCAGTTCTTC.

The CDR3 here is CASSQDTLGNTIYF. CDR3 DNA: TGCGCCAGCAGCCAAGATACACTTGGAAACACCATATATTTT. The chain links TRBV4-3 to TRBJ1-3, with D unresolved. From germline, CDR1 is LGHNA and CDR2 YSLEER. V was clipped by 0 bases and J by 3 bases, with 6 bases between them. The CDR3 consists of 14 residues.

The V call is TRBV7-2, the J call TRBJ2-5; no firm D call. V lost 5 bases, J lost 3 bases, and 4 bases lay in between. The CDR3 runs 11 residues. Germline-derived CDR1 and CDR2 are SGHTA and FQGNSA. The CDR3 spells CASSAEETQYF. The DNA for the CDR3 is TGTGCCAGCAGCGCCGAAGAGACCCAGTACTTC. The whole variable domain, remainder taken from reference TRBV7-2 and TRBJ2-5, is GAGVSQSPSNKVTEKGKDVELRCDPISGHTALYWYRQSLGQGLEFLIYFQGNSAPDKSGLPSDRFSAERTGGSVSTLTIQRTQQEDSAVYLCASSAEETQYFGPGTRLLVL.

This chain joins TRBV23-1 and TRBJ1-5, with 7 bases identical to TRBD1. TRBV23-1 is classed as an ORF, of uncertain function. Trimming at V came to 10 bases and at J to 0 bases, leaving 21 bases not matched to a gene. This CDR3 has 19 amino acids. CDR3 loop: CANRMTGHVRSLSNQPQHF. CDR3 coding DNA: TGCGCCAACCGAATGACAGGGCATGTTCGGAGCCTTAGCAATCAGCCCCAGCATTTT.

This chain uses TRBV7-9 with TRBJ2-7; 13 bases fit TRBD2. This CDR3 has 14 amino acids. Germline CDR1 reads SEHNR; CDR2 reads FQNEAQ (reference sequence). Trimming took 5 bases from V and 7 from J; bases not matched to a gene: 5. This CDR3 reads CASSKPGLAGEQYF. In DNA form, the CDR3 reads TGTGCCAGCAGCAAGCCGGGACTAGCGGGGGAGCAGTACTTC. The full variable domain, in which reference TRBV7-9 and TRBJ2-7 provide the parts outside the CDR3, is DTGVSQNPRHKITKRGQNVTFRCDPISEHNRLYWYRQTLGQGPEFLTYFQNEAQLEKSRLLSDRFSAERPKGSFSTLEIQRTEQGDSAMYLCASSKPGLAGEQYFGPGTRLTVT.

The rearrangement joins TRBV19 to TRBJ1-1; unclear D gene. The CDR3 length is 14 residues. The germline CDR1 and CDR2 sequences are LNHDA and SQIVND (reference sequence). Trimming left V 4 bases short and J 6 bases short, with 15 bases between. The CDR3, as DNA: TGTGCCAGTAGTAGCAAGGCCGCATCGGCTGAAGCTTTCTTT. Residues: CASSSKAASAEAFF. Using reference TRBV19 and TRBJ1-1 for the parts outside the CDR3, the full variable domain is DGGITQSPKYLFRKEGQNVTLSCEQNLNHDAMYWYRQDPGQGLRLIYYSQIVNDFQKGDIAEGYSVSREKKESFPLTVTSAQKNPTAFYLCASSSKAASAEAFFGQGTRLTVV.

This clone was found once. The V and J genes are TRBV27 and TRBJ2-7, with 8 bases identical to TRBD2. Germline V CDR1 and CDR2: MNHEY, SMNVEV (reference sequence). This CDR3 is built from 19 residues. Unmatched junction bases numbered 19, after V lost 4 bases and J lost 2 bases. The CDR3 region has the DNA TGTGCCAGCAGTTCACCAAAACCCGAAATTAGCGGGGCAACCTACGAGCAGTACTTC. Translation: CASSSPKPEISGATYEQYF.

The V and J genes are TRBV5-4 and TRBJ2-7; TRBD1 is a possible D gene (5 bases). This CDR3 has 16 residues. Deletions cut 4 bases from V and 2 bases from J, with 19 bases between. Germline CDR1 reads SGHNT; CDR2 reads YYREEE (reference sequence). The DNA for the CDR3 is TGTGCCAGCAGCCTGGAGAGTGGTAGGGGTCCCTACGAGCAGTACTTC. It specifies CASSLESGRGPYEQYF.

The V gene is TRBV6-5, the J gene TRBJ1-1, with a weak D call TRBD1 (5 bases). CDR3 length: 13 residues. Germline V gives CDR1 MNHEY, CDR2 SVGAGI. The germline V and J ends were trimmed by 6 bases and 4 bases, with 12 bases remaining between them. CDR3 nucleotides: TGTGCCAGCAGCAGGGATTTCGGCACTGAAGCTTTCTTT. It is translated as CASSRDFGTEAFF.

To note about this clone: One end of the junction fails to match germline, which may point to a read error. V gene TRBV6-2 or TRBV6-3 combines with J gene TRBJ2-2, with TRBD2 matching 12 bases. Germline CDR1 and CDR2: MNHEY and SVGEGT. The CDR3 is 16 residues long. CDR3 DNA sequence: TGTGCCAGCAGCCTTACTAGCGGGGGGAACACCAGGGAGCTGTTTTTT. It codes for CASSLTSGGNTRELFF.

The V call is TRBV20-1, the J call TRBJ2-3; a weak D match, TRBD2 (5 bases). Trimming stripped 3 bases from V and 5 bases from J, with 15 bases between. CDR3 length: 14 residues. Germline CDR1 DFQATT, CDR2 SNEGSKA (reference sequence). The CDR3 DNA reads as TGCAGTGCTAGTACGCCGACCCGGGGAGATACGCAGTATTTT. Encoded protein: CSASTPTRGDTQYF.

This sequence joins TRBV18 and TRBJ1-1; 9 bases align to TRBD1. Germline V CDR1 and CDR2: KGHSH, LQKENI. The CDR3 is made up of 14 amino acids. The trim removed 1 base at V and 10 bases at J, leaving 7 bases unmatched. CDR3 region: CASSPRDREGVAFF. CDR3 DNA: TGTGCCAGCTCACCACGGGACAGGGAAGGCGTAGCTTTCTTT.

The rearrangement joins TRBV5-1 to TRBJ2-5; 9 bases are a match to TRBD2. Germline loops: CDR1 SGHRS, CDR2 YFSETQ. Unmatched junction bases numbered 3, after V lost 4 bases and J lost 5 bases. CDR3 length equals 13 residues. CDR3 sequence: CASSAGLAETQYF. The CDR3 nucleotides read TGCGCCAGCAGCGCGGGACTAGCTGAGACCCAGTACTTC.

The rearrangement uses TRBV5-1 and TRBJ1-2, with D tentatively TRBD1 (6 bases). CDR3 length equals 14 residues. The V end lost 2 bases, the J end lost 6 bases, and 14 bases lay between the germline ends. The germline gives CDR1 SGHRS, CDR2 YFSETQ. CDR3 protein: CASSFEGGSDGYTF. CDR3 sequence (DNA): TGCGCCAGCAGCTTTGAAGGGGGATCTGATGGCTACACCTTC.

The chain has TRBV7-9 and TRBJ1-1; no reliable D call. The V gene lost 4 bases and the J gene lost 1 base, with 7 bases spanning the gap. The CDR3 runs to 13 residues. Germline V gene sequence: CDR1 SEHNR, CDR2 FQNEAQ (reference sequence). The CDR3 loop is CASSSPANTEAFF. Written as DNA, the CDR3 is TGTGCCAGCAGCTCACCAGCGAACACTGAAGCTTTCTTT.

This chain joins TRBV9 and TRBJ2-5, with 12 bases identical to TRBD2. V dropped 4 bases and J dropped 5; count of bases not matched to a gene: 15. In germline, CDR1 is SGDLS, CDR2 YYNGEE. The CDR3 sequence is 18 residues long. The CDR3 DNA sequence: TGTGCCAGCAGCCGGGGGACTAGCGGGCTATCAATAGGGGAGACCCAGTACTTC. It codes for CASSRGTSGLSIGETQYF. Combining the CDR3 with reference TRBV9 and TRBJ2-5 gives the whole variable domain DSGVTQTPKHLITATGQRVTLRCSPRSGDLSVYWYQQSLDQGLQFLIQYYNGEERAKGNILERFSAQQFPDLHSELNLSSLELGDSALYFCASSRGTSGLSIGETQYFGPGTRLLVL.

The V and J genes are TRBV19 and TRBJ2-2, with D perhaps matching TRBD1 (5 bases). V was clipped by 6 bases and J by 4 bases, with 12 bases between them. From germline, CDR1 is LNHDA and CDR2 SQIVND (reference sequence). The CDR3 is made up of 14 amino acids. CDR3 DNA sequence: TGTGCCAGTAGGGGTGGACACTTCACCGGGGAGCTGTTTTTT. This gives the protein CASRGGHFTGELFF.

The chain uses TRBV5-4 and TRBJ1-6; D ambiguous. V gave up 0 bases and J gave up 4 bases, with 8 bases separating them. The CDR3 sequence is 15 residues long. CDR1 SGHNT and CDR2 YYREEE come from the germline V gene (reference sequence). The CDR3 nucleotides are TGTGCCAGCAGCTTGGGAGTGGAGTATAATTCACCCCTCCACTTT. Translating gives CASSLGVEYNSPLHF.

V is TRBV7-9 and J is TRBJ2-7; a possible D gene is TRBD1 (5 bases). This CDR3 comprises 15 residues. Germline lookup yields CDR1 SEHNR and CDR2 FQNEAQ (reference sequence). V was trimmed by 1 base and J by 5 bases, leaving 15 bases between them. The CDR3 sequence is CASSLVGLALNEQYF. Here the CDR3 DNA reads TGTGCCAGCAGCTTAGTGGGGCTCGCCCTGAACGAGCAGTACTTC.

The V and J genes are TRBV15 and TRBJ1-3; TRBD1 might be the D (6 bases). The germline V gene has CDR1 LNHNV and CDR2 YYDKDF (reference sequence). V was pared by 0 bases and J by 0 bases, with 15 bases between. The CDR3 extends over 18 amino acids. The chain's CDR3 is CATSREGGASSSGNTIYF. Written as DNA, the CDR3 is TGTGCCACCAGCAGAGAGGGGGGGGCAAGTTCCTCTGGAAACACCATATATTTT.

The chain has TRBV19 and TRBJ2-3, with 8 bases lining up with TRBD2. CDR1 is LNHDA, CDR2 SQIVND, per germline (reference sequence). The CDR3 extends over 17 amino acids. With V trimmed by 3 bases and J by 6 bases, 14 bases remained unmatched. Here the CDR3 reads CASSMSGSTFLGDTQYF. The CDR3 nucleotides read TGTGCCAGTAGTATGAGCGGGAGCACCTTTTTGGGGGATACGCAGTATTTT.

The chain recombines TRBV30 with TRBJ1-6; D is uncertain. Germline V gives CDR1 GTSNPN, CDR2 SVGIG (reference sequence). V gave up 2 bases and J gave up 8 bases, with 16 bases separating them. This CDR3 is 15 amino acids long. Written as DNA, the CDR3 is TGTGCCTGGAGTCCCTCCGGGCTGGGGTATTCACCCCTCCACTTT. It codes for CAWSPSGLGYSPLHF. The whole variable domain, remainder taken from reference TRBV30 and TRBJ1-6, is SQTIHQWPATLVQPVGSPLSLECTVEGTSNPNLYWYRQAAGRGLQLLFYSVGIGQISSEVPQNLSASRPQDRQFILSSKKLLLSDSGFYLCAWSPSGLGYSPLHFGNGTRLTVT.